A selection of T cell receptor beta chains follows, all from one sample in a study of T cells in Graves' hyperthyroidism and ophthalmopathy. TCRdb processed the multiplex PCR reads anew with MiXCR; each CDR3 protein has one entry. The repertoire has roughly 500,000 distinct CDR3 sequences, about 45% of them found once; the top ten carry around two fifths. The sequencing sample was made of peripheral blood or thyroid tissue (not recorded which). These receptors were obtained from an adult woman with Graves' disease, either hyperthyroidism or ophthalmopathy (not recorded which). Each CDR3 is given with its conserved first and last residue. The order of the fields is J gene, D gene, clone size, V gene, CDR3 protein. D genes are given only for firm matches. Only part of the rows carry a size: once, few, many, or a class if the clone is expanded.

TRBJ2-2 | TRBD2 | many | TRBV11-2 | CASSSGVFTGELFF
TRBJ1-1 | TRBD1 | - | TRBV9 | CASRIGAGQGMNTEAFF
TRBJ2-3 | TRBD1 | - | TRBV2 | CASSQTGSTDTQYF
TRBJ2-2 | TRBD1 | - | TRBV7-3 | CASLRRRGPGELFF
TRBJ1-1 | TRBD1 | once | TRBV9 | CASSAIGTGAEAFF
TRBJ1-2 | TRBD1 | - | TRBV7-9 | CASSRPGQGGGYTF
TRBJ1-2 | - | - | TRBV6-5 | CASSLPGDVYGYTF
TRBJ2-6 | TRBD2 | - | TRBV4-1 | CASSQETSGRSRGANVLTF
TRBJ1-5 | - | - | TRBV19 | CASSRTSGRGYEHF
TRBJ2-7 | - | many | TRBV12-3/TRBV12-4 | CASSLSDARLEQYF
TRBJ2-6 | - | many | TRBV15 | CATSRGAGANVLTF
TRBJ1-2 | TRBD1 | many | TRBV7-3 | CASSLGGGTGGRSSYGYTF
TRBJ1-2 | - | - | TRBV29-1 | CSVTRGVRGGYAF
TRBJ2-6 | - | many | TRBV7-9 | CASSSPGANVLTF
TRBJ2-5 | TRBD2 | few | TRBV5-1 | CASSWGLAGQETQYF
TRBJ1-6 | - | few | TRBV28 | CASSFLRSPLHF
TRBJ1-5 | - | - | TRBV19 | CASEKGQRRNQPQHF
TRBJ1-6 | - | few | TRBV4-1 | CASSQGSSRNNSPLHF
TRBJ2-5 | TRBD1 | few | TRBV2 | CASNRGVTQYF
TRBJ1-1 | - | many | TRBV15 | CATSREVGGGTEAFF
TRBJ1-5 | TRBD1 | few | TRBV15 | CATSRVQGVVQPQHF
TRBJ2-7 | TRBD2 | - | TRBV28 | CASSLGGRVREQYF
TRBJ1-1 | - | - | TRBV29-1 | CSTRDWDTEAFF
TRBJ2-2 | TRBD1 | - | TRBV4-1 | CASSRLHTGAFTGELFF
TRBJ1-2 | - | many | TRBV4-1 | CASSQVGRDTNYGYTF
TRBJ1-5 | TRBD1 | many | TRBV24-1 | CATSDRQGAAQPQHF
TRBJ1-1 | - | - | TRBV6-6 | CASSKRDTLGTEAFF
TRBJ2-7 | - | few | TRBV29-1 | CSLGWGGQDEQYF
TRBJ1-6 | - | once | TRBV19 | CASTVEYNSPLHF
TRBJ2-7 | - | once | TRBV10-2 | CASIDPQGQQYF
TRBJ1-2 | TRBD1 | - | TRBV15 | CATSNGTGVFGYTF
TRBJ2-7 | TRBD2 | many | TRBV20-1 | CSATQRSRGVREGTF
TRBJ1-2 | - | once | TRBV29-1 | CSPPRGYTF
TRBJ2-3 | - | many | TRBV9 | CASSASDTQYF
TRBJ2-6 | - | many | TRBV6-2/TRBV6-3 | CASTLQGPTPSGANVLTF
TRBJ2-7 | - | few | TRBV7-9 | CASTKGASSYEQYF
TRBJ1-2 | - | - | TRBV5-1 | CASSSQGPNYGYTF
TRBJ1-1 | - | many | TRBV28 | CASIQTDTEAFF
TRBJ1-4 | - | - | TRBV11-2 | CASSGGQRATNEKLFF
TRBJ1-1 | - | - | TRBV20-1 | CSARSGAYTEAFF
TRBJ2-7 | TRBD2 | few | TRBV7-6 | CASSLASLADSYEQYF
TRBJ2-5 | - | - | TRBV10-3 | CAIGDRETQYF
TRBJ1-2 | TRBD1 | few | TRBV28 | CASSYGQGGGYTF
TRBJ2-7 | - | many | TRBV7-9 | CASSQDYEQYF
TRBJ1-1 | - | - | TRBV18 | CASSQGPEAFF